This T cell receptor beta chain emerged from a study of blood T cells in healthy people across ages. This clonotype was observed a handful of times. Then a second PCR, running roughly 6 to 12 cycles, was carried out with a sample-barcoded 5' primer and a J-beta primer mix. Via MiXCR, TCRdb re-called the 5' RACE reads, giving one row per CDR3 protein. The sample shows roughly 1.5 million distinct CDR3 sequences, around 40% of them seen only once. The receptor's source is a woman younger than 35 in good health. The material sequenced was blood.

The CDR3 DNA follows: TGTGCCAGCAGTTACGTCTCCACCCGCGGTGGCTACACCTTC. Protein: CASSYVSTRGGYTF. V gene TRBV6-2 or TRBV6-3 combines with J gene TRBJ1-2, with D hard to call. V shed 2 bases and J shed 7 bases, with 14 bases lying between them. The CDR3 extends over 14 amino acids. CDR1 is MNHEY and CDR2 is SVGEGT in the germline V gene.